The rows below give T cell receptor beta chains drawn from one sample of a study of T-cell memory formation after mild COVID-19. TCRdb reprocessed the 5' RACE reads via MiXCR and lists one record per CDR3 protein. The top ten hold around a fifth of the sample, which has approximately 260,000 distinct CDR3 sequences, approximately 15% seen once. Sequences were obtained from PBMCs or a T cell subset sorted from them (not recorded which). These receptors came from a young man who had mild COVID-19 (a few samples of this study predate the infection). Cell type and time point are not known. The CDR3 runs from the conserved cysteine through the conserved F or W. Fields, in order: V gene, D gene, J gene, clone size, CDR3 protein, CDR3 DNA. A D gene is named only where the DNA matches it firmly. Rows give clone size only sometimes, using once, few, many, or a class for an expanded clone.

TRBV7-6	TRBD2	TRBJ2-1	few	CASSLVWRGVTNEQFF	TGTGCCAGCAGCTTAGTCTGGCGGGGGGTGACCAATGAGCAGTTCTTC
TRBV20-1	TRBD1	TRBJ2-5	NA	CSARKGAGPETQYF	TGCAGTGCTAGAAAGGGGGCAGGACCAGAGACCCAGTACTTC
TRBV5-8	TRBD1	TRBJ1-1	NA	CASSTGDRLPEAFF	TGTGCCAGCAGCACCGGGGACAGGCTCCCTGAAGCTTTCTTT
TRBV7-9	NA	TRBJ1-1	NA	CASSLGEWWNTEAFF	TGTGCCAGCAGCTTAGGGGAATGGTGGAACACTGAAGCTTTCTTT
TRBV5-1	NA	TRBJ2-3	many	CASSFSNPADTQYF	TGCGCCAGCAGCTTTAGCAATCCGGCAGATACGCAGTATTTT
TRBV7-8	NA	TRBJ2-6	few	CASSLGGLWGANVLTF	TGTGCCAGCAGCTTAGGAGGGCTGTGGGGGGCCAACGTCCTGACTTTC
TRBV9	TRBD1	TRBJ2-1	NA	CASSVAGGADEQFF	TGTGCCAGCAGCGTAGCAGGGGGCGCGGATGAGCAGTTCTTC
TRBV4-1	TRBD2	TRBJ2-1	few	CASSPSSGGLSSYNEQFF	TGCGCCAGCAGCCCCTCTAGCGGGGGCCTATCCTCCTACAATGAGCAGTTCTTC
TRBV4-1	NA	TRBJ2-5	few	CASSQGGQGETQYF	TGCGCCAGCAGCCAAGGGGGACAAGGAGAGACCCAGTACTTC
TRBV6-5	TRBD1	TRBJ1-1	few	CASSYSKGALMGTEAFF	TGTGCCAGCAGTTACTCGAAGGGGGCGCTTATGGGCACTGAAGCTTTCTTT
TRBV29-1	NA	TRBJ1-1	NA	CSVRGGSNTEAFF	TGCAGCGTACGGGGGGGTTCCAACACTGAAGCTTTCTTT
TRBV4-3	NA	TRBJ1-5	NA	CASSQDRGGPQHF	TGCGCCAGCAGCCAAGACAGGGGTGGCCCCCAGCATTTT
TRBV7-2	NA	TRBJ2-7	NA	CASSLWGGGYEQYF	TGTGCCAGCAGCTTATGGGGAGGGGGCTACGAGCAGTACTTC
TRBV25-1	NA	TRBJ2-7	few	CASSRLRPFDEQYF	TGTGCCAGCAGTCGCCTCAGGCCCTTCGACGAGCAGTACTTC
TRBV30	NA	TRBJ1-1	few	CAWETGNTEAFF	TGTGCCTGGGAGACGGGGAACACTGAAGCTTTCTTT
TRBV29-1	NA	TRBJ2-1	few	CSVEYELGAPYNEQFF	TGCAGCGTTGAATACGAATTAGGGGCTCCTTACAATGAGCAGTTCTTC
TRBV3-1	NA	TRBJ2-5	NA	CASSQPPGNQETQYF	TGTGCCAGCAGCCAGCCGCCAGGGAATCAAGAGACCCAGTACTTC
TRBV12-3/TRBV12-4	NA	TRBJ1-2	NA	CASSLGRGGYTF	TGTGCCAGCAGTTTAGGAAGGGGCGGCTACACCTTC
TRBV27	TRBD1	TRBJ1-1	few	CASAGTGDSLNTEAFF	TGTGCCAGCGCCGGGACAGGGGACAGCTTGAACACTGAAGCTTTCTTT
TRBV7-9	NA	TRBJ2-1	few	CASSLDLQEQFF	TGTGCCAGCAGCTTAGATTTGCAGGAGCAGTTCTTC
TRBV7-9	NA	TRBJ1-4	NA	CASSLGGSWGEKLIF	TGTGCCAGCAGCTTAGGAGGCTCCTGGGGTGAAAAACTGATTTTT
TRBV24-1	NA	TRBJ2-1	few	CATRDRGPSNEQFF	TGTGCCACCAGAGACCGGGGGCCCTCCAATGAGCAGTTCTTC
TRBV4-2	NA	TRBJ2-4	many	CASSQDRGPGGNIQYF	TGTGCCAGCAGCCAAGATAGAGGACCCGGGGGAAACATTCAGTACTTC
TRBV20-1	NA	TRBJ2-3	few	CSARWGDTQYF	TGCAGTGCTAGATGGGGAGATACGCAGTATTTT
TRBV14	NA	TRBJ2-3	NA	CASSQDPSISTDTQYF	TGTGCCAGCAGCCAAGATCCCTCAATTAGCACAGATACGCAGTATTTT
TRBV7-8	NA	TRBJ2-5	many	CASSLGALQETQYF	TGTGCCAGCAGCTTAGGGGCCTTACAAGAGACCCAGTACTTC
TRBV4-3	NA	TRBJ2-3	NA	CASSQGRGQTSTDTQYF	TGCGCCAGCAGCCAAGGGAGGGGACAGACTAGCACAGATACGCAGTATTTT
TRBV4-3	TRBD1	TRBJ2-1	NA	CASSQGQGSGGYNEQFF	TGCGCCAGCAGCCAGGGACAGGGGTCCGGGGGCTACAATGAGCAGTTCTTC
TRBV4-3	NA	TRBJ2-1	NA	CASSLGLYSYNEQFF	TGCGCCAGCAGCCTGGGACTGTATTCCTACAATGAGCAGTTCTTC
TRBV7-3	TRBD1	TRBJ2-3	NA	CASSSSTGVGTQYF	TGTGCCAGCAGCTCTTCTACAGGGGTGGGTACGCAGTATTTT
TRBV4-3	NA	TRBJ1-6	NA	CASSQDTPPGNSPLHF	TGCGCCAGCAGCCAAGACACCCCCCCTGGTAATTCACCCCTCCACTTT
TRBV5-1	NA	TRBJ1-6	NA	CASSFQGNNSPLHF	TGCGCCAGCAGCTTCCAGGGGAATAATTCACCCCTCCACTTT
TRBV14	NA	TRBJ2-7	NA	CASSHPQGPRPYEQYF	TGTGCCAGCAGCCATCCTCAGGGGCCTCGGCCCTACGAGCAGTACTTC
TRBV5-1	TRBD1	TRBJ1-6	NA	CASSPGQGSSPLHF	TGCGCCAGCAGCCCGGGACAGGGGAGTTCACCCCTCCACTTT
TRBV7-2	TRBD2	TRBJ2-4	NA	CASSKRTSVAKNIQYF	TGTGCCAGCAGCAAAAGGACTAGTGTAGCCAAAAACATTCAGTACTTC
TRBV30	NA	TRBJ2-2	many	CAWSAAPESGELFF	TGTGCCTGGAGTGCGGCTCCGGAGTCCGGGGAGCTGTTTTTT
TRBV12-3/TRBV12-4	NA	TRBJ2-5	many	CASSLATAQEETQYF	TGTGCCAGCAGTTTAGCAACCGCCCAAGAAGAGACCCAGTACTTC
TRBV20-1	TRBD2	TRBJ2-2	NA	CSARDPASGYTGELFF	TGCAGTGCTAGAGATCCGGCTAGCGGGTACACCGGGGAGCTGTTTTTT
TRBV7-6	NA	TRBJ2-2	few	CASSLAGGINTGELFF	TGTGCCAGCAGCTTAGCTGGGGGAATCAACACCGGGGAGCTGTTTTTT
TRBV7-2	NA	TRBJ2-1	NA	CASSLAGVQEQFF	TGTGCCAGCAGCTTAGCGGGGGTTCAAGAGCAGTTCTTC
TRBV7-2	NA	TRBJ2-3	many	CASSPIVGTDTQYF	TGTGCCAGCAGCCCTATAGTGGGGACAGATACGCAGTATTTT
TRBV5-1	NA	TRBJ1-3	few	CASSLVPDGNTIYF	TGCGCCAGCAGCTTGGTTCCGGATGGAAACACCATATATTTT